This T cell receptor beta chain was observed in a study of shared clonotypes between healthy human individuals. The repertoire was sequenced with immunoSEQ multiplex PCR; TCRdb's copy has only in-frame clones and lacks some. The sample has over a million clones, around 76% seen once; the top ten hold approximately 1.5%. V was trimmed by 2 bases and J by 4 bases, leaving 14 bases between them. Germline V gene lookup returns CDR1 MNHEY and CDR2 SVGAGI. The CDR3 consists of 15 residues. This receptor was obtained from a man aged 18 to 29 in good health. V is TRBV6-5 and J is TRBJ1-2, with D tentatively TRBD1 (5 bases). The sequenced sample consisted of memory CD4+ T cells sorted from blood. Subset indicated: CD45RA-negative fraction. CDR3 in amino acids: CASSYGGVNSYGYTF. For the CDR3, the DNA is TGTGCCAGCAGTTACGGAGGGGTGAATAGCTATGGCTACACCTTC.